The rows below give T cell receptor beta chains drawn from one sample of a study of PD-L1 blockade in urothelial cancer. This table comes from immunoSEQ multiplex PCR, and its TCRdb copy is limited to in-frame clones, with some not included. Of about 39,000 clones in the sample, roughly 80% were seen once. This specimen consisted of PBMCs, obtained around atezolizumab (anti-PD-L1) treatment. These receptors all stem from a man aged 35 to 55 with urothelial cancer. Both conserved end residues are part of each CDR3. A D gene is named only where the DNA matches it firmly.

>13|-|TRBJ2-2|TRBV27
CASSFGETGELFF
TGTGCCAGCAGTTTCGGGGAAACCGGGGAGCTGTTTTTT
>13|TRBD1|TRBJ2-7|TRBV27
CATALPGQGEQYF
TGTGCCACCGCGCTTCCGGGACAGGGGGAGCAGTACTTC
>15|TRBD1|TRBJ2-1|TRBV5-8
CASSPRDRVWNEQFF
TGTGCCAGCAGCCCCCGGGACAGGGTGTGGAATGAGCAGTTCTTC
>17|TRBD2|TRBJ2-3|TRBV27
CASSLSALAGGTDTQYF
TGTGCCAGCAGTTTATCGGCACTAGCGGGAGGAACAGATACGCAGTATTTT
>16|-|TRBJ2-6|TRBV4-1
CASSQEPDSGANVLTF
TGCGCCAGCAGCCAAGAACCAGACTCTGGGGCCAACGTCCTGACTTTC
>15|-|TRBJ1-5|TRBV19
CASSISGLGNQPQHF
TGTGCCAGTAGTATATCCGGACTAGGCAATCAGCCCCAGCATTTT
>20|-|TRBJ2-3|TRBV6-4
CASSDSGGRGPLLSTDTQYF
TGTGCCAGCAGTGACTCTGGTGGGCGGGGGCCTCTCCTCAGCACAGATACGCAGTATTTT
>15|TRBD2|TRBJ2-4|TRBV7-3
CASSLQLAGGNIQYF
TGTGCCAGCAGCCTTCAACTAGCGGGAGGGAACATTCAGTACTTC
>14|TRBD1|TRBJ2-7|TRBV28
CASSTGTGVYEQYF
TGTGCCAGCAGTACCGGGACAGGCGTCTACGAGCAGTACTTC
>16|-|TRBJ2-1|TRBV27
CASSSLLRESYNEQFF
TGTGCCAGCAGTTCTCTCCTCCGCGAATCCTACAATGAGCAGTTCTTC
>14|TRBD1|TRBJ2-7|TRBV10-3
CAIAYRQGGDEQYF
TGTGCCATCGCCTACCGACAGGGTGGCGACGAGCAGTACTTC
>15|-|TRBJ2-3|TRBV18
CASSPRELPTDTQYF
TGTGCCAGCTCACCGAGGGAATTGCCCACAGATACGCAGTATTTT